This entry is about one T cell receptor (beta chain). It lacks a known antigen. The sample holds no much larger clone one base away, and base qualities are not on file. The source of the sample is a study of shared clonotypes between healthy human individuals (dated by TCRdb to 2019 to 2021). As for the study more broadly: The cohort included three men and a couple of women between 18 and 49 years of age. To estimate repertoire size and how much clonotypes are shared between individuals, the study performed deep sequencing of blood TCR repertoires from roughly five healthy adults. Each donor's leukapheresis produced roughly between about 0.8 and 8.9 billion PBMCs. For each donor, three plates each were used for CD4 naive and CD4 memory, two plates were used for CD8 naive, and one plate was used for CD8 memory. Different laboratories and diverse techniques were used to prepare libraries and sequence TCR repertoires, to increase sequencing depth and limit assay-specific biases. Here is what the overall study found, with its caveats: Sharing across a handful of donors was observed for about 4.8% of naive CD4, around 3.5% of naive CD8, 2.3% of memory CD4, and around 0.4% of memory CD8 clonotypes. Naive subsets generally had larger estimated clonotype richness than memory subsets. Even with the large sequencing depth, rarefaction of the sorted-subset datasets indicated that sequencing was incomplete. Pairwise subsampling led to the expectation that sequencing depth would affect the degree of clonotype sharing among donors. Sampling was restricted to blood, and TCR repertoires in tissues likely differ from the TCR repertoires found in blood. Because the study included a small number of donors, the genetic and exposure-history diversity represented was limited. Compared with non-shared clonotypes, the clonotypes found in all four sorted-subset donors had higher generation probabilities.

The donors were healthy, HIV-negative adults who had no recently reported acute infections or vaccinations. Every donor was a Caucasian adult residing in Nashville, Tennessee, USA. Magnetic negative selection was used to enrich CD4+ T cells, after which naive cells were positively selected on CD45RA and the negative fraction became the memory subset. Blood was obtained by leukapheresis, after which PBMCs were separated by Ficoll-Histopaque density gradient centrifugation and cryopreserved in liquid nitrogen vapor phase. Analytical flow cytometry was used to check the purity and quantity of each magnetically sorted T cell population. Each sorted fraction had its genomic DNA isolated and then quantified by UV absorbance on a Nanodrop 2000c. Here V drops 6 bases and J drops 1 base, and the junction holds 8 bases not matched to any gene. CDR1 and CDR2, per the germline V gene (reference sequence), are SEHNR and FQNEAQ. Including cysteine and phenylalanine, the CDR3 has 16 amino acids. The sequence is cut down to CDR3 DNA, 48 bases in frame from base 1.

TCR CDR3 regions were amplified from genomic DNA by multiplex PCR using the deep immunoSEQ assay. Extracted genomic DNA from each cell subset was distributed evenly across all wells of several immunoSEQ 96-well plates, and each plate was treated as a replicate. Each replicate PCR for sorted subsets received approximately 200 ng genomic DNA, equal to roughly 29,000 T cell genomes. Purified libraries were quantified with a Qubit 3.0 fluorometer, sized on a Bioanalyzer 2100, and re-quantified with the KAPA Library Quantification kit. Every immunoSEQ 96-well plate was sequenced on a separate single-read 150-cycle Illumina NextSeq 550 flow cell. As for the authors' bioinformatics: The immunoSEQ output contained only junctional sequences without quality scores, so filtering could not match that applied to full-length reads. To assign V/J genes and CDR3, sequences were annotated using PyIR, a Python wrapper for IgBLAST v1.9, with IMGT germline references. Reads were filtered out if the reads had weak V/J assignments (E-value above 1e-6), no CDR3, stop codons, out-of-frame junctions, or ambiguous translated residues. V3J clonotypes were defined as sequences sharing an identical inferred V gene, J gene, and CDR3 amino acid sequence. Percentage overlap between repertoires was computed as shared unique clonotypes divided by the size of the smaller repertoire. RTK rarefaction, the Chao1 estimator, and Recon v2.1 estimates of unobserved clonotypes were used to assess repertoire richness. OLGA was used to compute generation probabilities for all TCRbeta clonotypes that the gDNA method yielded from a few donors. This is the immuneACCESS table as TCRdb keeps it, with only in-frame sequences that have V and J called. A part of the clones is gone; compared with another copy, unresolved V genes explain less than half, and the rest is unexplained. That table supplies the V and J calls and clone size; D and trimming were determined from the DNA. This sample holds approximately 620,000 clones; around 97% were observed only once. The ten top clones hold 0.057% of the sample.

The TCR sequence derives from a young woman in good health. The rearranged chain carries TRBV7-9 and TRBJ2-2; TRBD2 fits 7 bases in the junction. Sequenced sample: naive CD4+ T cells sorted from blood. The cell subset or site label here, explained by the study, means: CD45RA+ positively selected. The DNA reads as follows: TGTGCCAGCAGGGGGGAGGGAGAGCGGAACACCGGGGAGCTGTTTTTT. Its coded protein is CASRGEGERNTGELFF.